The sequence of this TCR beta chain was determined in a study of preoperative IRX-2 immunotherapy in early breast cancer. Treatment of the sample: preoperative locoregional IRX-2 cytokine immunotherapy. This phase Ib study tested locoregional IRX-2 cytokine immunotherapy given before surgery. The CDR3 is made up of 13 amino acids. CDR1 is SGDLS and CDR2 is YYNGEE in the germline V gene. V dropped 3 bases and J dropped 8; count of bases not matched to a gene: 6. Measured with immunoSEQ multiplex PCR; TCRdb has only the in-frame clones, and not every one. The sample consists of fewer than 70,000 clones, less than 95% of them appearing once.

The receptor was derived from a human donor with breast cancer. This sequence joins TRBV9 and TRBJ1-2; 8 bases are shared with TRBD1. Sample acquisition took place from a patient treated with IRX-2 immunotherapy. For the CDR3, the DNA is TGTGCCAGCAGCGGCCGACAGGGGTTAGGCTACACCTTC. This gives the protein CASSGRQGLGYTF. The whole variable domain, remainder taken from reference TRBV9 and TRBJ1-2, is DSGVTQTPKHLITATGQRVTLRCSPRSGDLSVYWYQQSLDQGLQFLIQYYNGEERAKGNILERFSAQQFPDLHSELNLSSLELGDSALYFCASSGRQGLGYTFGSGTRLTVV.